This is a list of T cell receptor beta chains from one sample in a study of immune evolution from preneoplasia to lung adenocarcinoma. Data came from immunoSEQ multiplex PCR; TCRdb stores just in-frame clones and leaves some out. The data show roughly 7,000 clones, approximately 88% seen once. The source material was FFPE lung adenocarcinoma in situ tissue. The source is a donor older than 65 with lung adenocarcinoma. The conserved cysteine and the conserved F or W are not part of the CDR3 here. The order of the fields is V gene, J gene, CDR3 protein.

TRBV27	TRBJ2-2	ATHRAGANTGELF
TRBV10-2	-	ASSEFTYEQY
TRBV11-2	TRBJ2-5	ASKAGGETQY
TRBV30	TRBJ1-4	AWSGRQLGSEKLF
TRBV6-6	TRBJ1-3	ASSFPVGSSGNTIY
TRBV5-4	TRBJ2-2	ASSLAFGTGELF
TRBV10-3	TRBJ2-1	AISALVNYEQF
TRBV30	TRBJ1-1	ACRMTGLTEAF
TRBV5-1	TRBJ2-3	ASSGGGTDTQY
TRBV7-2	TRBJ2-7	ASSLVPGHLSYEQY
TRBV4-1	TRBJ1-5	ASSQDWAGDYNQPQH
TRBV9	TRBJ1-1	ASSDGTKNTEAF
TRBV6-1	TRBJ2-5	ASSEYGVGETQY
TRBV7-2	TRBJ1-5	ASSPDRGLGQPQH
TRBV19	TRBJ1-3	ASSPSSGNTIY
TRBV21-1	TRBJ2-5	ASTNPYRTQETQY
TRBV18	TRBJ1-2	ASSPEEGDRYGYT
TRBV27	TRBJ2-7	ASSIGRRTYEQY
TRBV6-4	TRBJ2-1	ASSGASGAHNEQF
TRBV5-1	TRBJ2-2	ASTPSGAGTGELF
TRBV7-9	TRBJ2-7	ASSAAGGTYEQY
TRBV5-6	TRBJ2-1	ASSLPPSNEQF
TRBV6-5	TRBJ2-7	ASRATSGVQY
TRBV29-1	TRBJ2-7	SEDGTGDYEQY
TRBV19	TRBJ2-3	ASGGQSASTDTQY
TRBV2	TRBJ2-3	ASSPRGGREDTQY
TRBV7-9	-	ASSPSLTVTYEQY
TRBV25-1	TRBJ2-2	ASSERAGANTGELF
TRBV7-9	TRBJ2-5	ASVEGGGRETQY
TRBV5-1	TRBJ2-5	ASSFRLAGGPGETQY
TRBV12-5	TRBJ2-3	ASGFVNTGTDTQY
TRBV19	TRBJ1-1	ASSPQGRGTEAF
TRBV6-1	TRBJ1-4	ASSEGGTGYYEKLF
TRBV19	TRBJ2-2	ASTYRLAVTGELF
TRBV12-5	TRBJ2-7	ASGLGLLREQY
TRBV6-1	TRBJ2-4	ASSERVSAKNIQY
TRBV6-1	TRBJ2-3	ASSGLAGGADTQY
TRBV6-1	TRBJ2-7	ASKRPGQGAYEQY
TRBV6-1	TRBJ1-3	ASSEEEVSGTIY
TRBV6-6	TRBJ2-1	ASSYPSAYNEQF